The TCR beta chain described here comes from a study of read filtering for tumor transcriptome and immune sequencing. Broader study findings: This fraction held mixed bone marrow immune cells after CD138-negative sorting. In IR-seq, single-read clonotypes were roughly 82% of clonotypes but 3.5% to 4% of reads. Even smaller IR-seq throughput identified most shared clonotypes.

Every patient had bone marrow sampled while the disease was active. The library was built from 400 ng RNA with molecular barcoded adaptors for alpha/delta and beta/gamma chains. TCRdb analysed the reads with MiXCR anew, one entry per CDR3 protein. The repertoire has some 80,000 distinct CDR3 sequences, 9% to 15% of them found once; the top ten carry under 15%. This CDR3 is 16 amino acids long. Germline loops: CDR1 LGHNA, CDR2 YNFKEQ. V dropped 0 bases and J dropped 0 bases, with 9 bases sitting between them. This clonotype showed up many times. Its antigen is not known. This chain connects TRBV4-2 to TRBJ1-5, with unresolved D. Material: a population of CD138-negative cells sorted from bone marrow. The sequence came from a donor at least 40 years old with multiple myeloma. The chain's CDR3 is CASSQERGISNQPQHF. CDR3 DNA sequence: TGTGCCAGCAGCCAAGAACGGGGAATTAGCAATCAGCCCCAGCATTTT.